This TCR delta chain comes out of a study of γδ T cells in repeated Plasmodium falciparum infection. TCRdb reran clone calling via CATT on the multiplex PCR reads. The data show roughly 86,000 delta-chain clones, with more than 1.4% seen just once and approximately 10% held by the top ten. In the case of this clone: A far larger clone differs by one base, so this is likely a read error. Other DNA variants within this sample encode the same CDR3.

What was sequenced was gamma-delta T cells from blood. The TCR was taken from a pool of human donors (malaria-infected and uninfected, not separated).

This chain's CDR3 is CACRPFSTGGLYTDKLIF. DNA for the CDR3: TGTGCCTGTCGTCCTTTTTCGACTGGGGGGCTTTACACCGATAAACTCATCTTT. V gene TRDV2 combines with J gene TRDJ1, with 8 bases identical to TRDD3. No J segment appears in TCRdb, so it was assigned here by matching the sequence to germline. CDR3 length equals 18 residues. The trim removed 6 bases at V and 0 bases at J, leaving 17 bases unmatched. CDR1 is GEAIGNYY, CDR2 EKD, per germline.